The TCR beta chain described here comes from a study of response to subunit inactivated influenza vaccine. Regarding this clonotype: The target antigen is unknown.

Germline V gene sequence: CDR1 SGHRS, CDR2 YFSETQ. CDR3 length: 15 residues. The V end was cut by 4 bases, the J end by 0 bases, with 11 bases between. TCRdb re-called the RT-PCR reads through MiXCR, storing one row per CDR3 protein. Among a few hundred thousand distinct CDR3 sequences, 13% to 15% were seen once, and the ten largest hold roughly 11%. Study-wide results and caveats: With each seasonal influenza vaccination, the authors suggested, few new T cells are recruited.

This sequence was found in a man in his forties or fifties who received an inactivated influenza vaccine. The specimen comprised PBMCs from blood, sampled roughly 13 days after vaccination. The J gene is TRBJ2-1, the V gene TRBV5-1, with a weak D call TRBD1 (5 bases). As DNA, the CDR3 is TGCGCCAGCAGCCAGGACACCAGCTCCTACAATGAGCAGTTCTTC. It is translated as CASSQDTSSYNEQFF.